The 28 T cell receptor beta chains presented below share a single source sample, sequenced in a study of molecular identifiers for immune sequencing clone quantification. TCRdb reprocessed the PCR reads via MiXCR and lists one record per CDR3 protein. The table records approximately 590,000 distinct CDR3 sequences, 25% of them present only once. The sequenced sample consisted of naive CD8+ T cells from blood, with Jurkat cell RNA spiked in. The subset denotes: FACS-sorted CD8+CD4-CCR7+CD45RA+ naive T cells. The receptors derive from a human donor in good health. Some libraries in this study had Jurkat cell RNA spiked in.

This clonotype was recorded a few times. The genes are TRBV6-5 and TRBJ2-7; D is ambiguous. Trimming removed 4 bases from V and 3 bases from J, with 19 bases in between. Germline-derived CDR1 and CDR2 are MNHEY and SVGAGI. The CDR3 consists of 16 residues. The DNA of the CDR3 is TGTGCCAGCAGTTTTTCTGCAGACCAAATAATCTACGAGCAGTACTTC. It encodes CASSFSADQIIYEQYF.

This clonotype has a count of ten or more. V is TRBV10-1 and J is TRBJ1-1, with 7 bases aligning to TRBD1. In germline, CDR1 is WNHNN, CDR2 SYGVQD (reference sequence). CDR3 length: 14 amino acids. Trimming removed 4 bases from V and 5 bases from J; junction bases left unmatched: 7. In DNA, the CDR3 is TGCGCCAGCAGTGCGGGACAGAGTAATACTGAAGCTTTCTTT. Its translation: CASSAGQSNTEAFF.

This clonotype was observed many times. The rearrangement joins TRBV6-5 to TRBJ2-7; D is possibly TRBD1 or TRBD2 (7 bases each). The germline V and J ends were trimmed by 3 bases and 3 bases, with 15 bases remaining between them. The CDR3 sequence is 15 residues long. Germline V gene data show CDR1 as MNHEY and CDR2 as SVGAGI. For the CDR3, the DNA is TGTGCCAGCAGTTATTGGGGAGGGGGCAACTACGAGCAGTACTTC. It codes for CASSYWGGGNYEQYF.

This clonotype was detected many times. This sequence joins TRBV12-3 or TRBV12-4 and TRBJ2-2, with a weak D call TRBD2 (5 bases). Trimming cost V 0 bases and J 5 bases, with 16 bases left between them. The CDR3 length is 17 residues. Written as DNA, the CDR3 is TGTGCCAGCAGTTTAGCGAATGAGGGAGTGAGGACCGGGGAGCTGTTTTTT. This codes for CASSLANEGVRTGELFF.

This clonotype was observed at least ten times. This chain connects TRBV11-2 to TRBJ2-1; D is possibly TRBD2 (6 bases). The CDR3 contains 15 residues. V lost 1 base to trimming and J lost 3 bases, with 10 bases between them. Germline V gene sequence: CDR1 SGHAT, CDR2 FQNNGV. CDR3: CASSLGWGDYNEQFF. The CDR3 nucleotides are TGTGCCAGCAGCTTAGGCTGGGGGGACTACAATGAGCAGTTCTTC.

Comments on this clonotype: Possible read error: a much larger clone is one base away. The chain links TRBV29-1 to TRBJ2-5; 9 bases are a match to TRBD2. The CDR3 length is 15 residues. The germline CDR1 and CDR2 sequences are SQVTM and ANQGSEA. V dropped 4 bases and J dropped 5; count of bases not matched to a gene: 11. The DNA for the CDR3 is TGCAGCGTTGTAATAGCGGGAGAATATTCGGAGACCCAGTACTTC. This codes for CSVVIAGEYSETQYF.

This chain connects TRBV12-3 or TRBV12-4 to TRBJ1-2; possible D gene TRBD1, 6 bases. The V and J ends lost 6 bases and 4 bases respectively, with 18 bases between them. This CDR3 is 15 amino acids long. The CDR3 DNA reads TGTGCCAGCAGCCTAACTACAGGGTCGGGCTATGGCTACACCTTC. This encodes CASSLTTGSGYGYTF.

This clonotype came up many times. The chain combines TRBV4-1 with TRBJ2-5; 10 positions agree with TRBD2. Germline V gene data show CDR1 as MGHRA and CDR2 as YSYEKL. V lost 0 bases to trimming and J lost 5 bases; unmatched junction nucleotides: 9. This CDR3 is built from 17 residues. In DNA form, the CDR3 reads TGCGCCAGCAGCCAAGATCCCCCAGCGGGGGGGCTGGAGACCCAGTACTTC. It translates to CASSQDPPAGGLETQYF.

Ten or more counts support this clonotype. This chain joins TRBV28 and TRBJ2-3, with 7 nucleotides matching TRBD2. CDR3 length: 15 amino acids. V trimming: 6 bases; J trimming: 0 bases; junction bases outside the gene matches: 6. The germline V gene encodes CDR1 MDHEN and CDR2 SYDVKM. The CDR3 DNA is TGTGCCAGCAGCCCCGGGGGGTCTAGCACAGATACGCAGTATTTT. Amino acid sequence: CASSPGGSSTDTQYF.

V is TRBV19 and J is TRBJ2-7; TRBD2 matches at 8 bases. The CDR3 extends over 14 amino acids. CDR1 is LNHDA and CDR2 is SQIVND in the germline V gene (reference sequence). V was clipped by 3 bases and J by 4 bases; unmatched bases: 5. CDR3 DNA sequence: TGTGCCAGTAGTATCAGCGGGAGTTGGTACGAGCAGTACTTC. Amino acid sequence: CASSISGSWYEQYF.

This chain connects TRBV4-3 to TRBJ2-5; TRBD2 aligns across 7 bases. The trim removed 1 base at V and 5 bases at J, leaving 10 bases unmatched. The CDR3 covers 16 residues. Germline V gene sequence: CDR1 LGHNA, CDR2 YSLEER. The CDR3: CASSQGYAGAAETQYF. CDR3 sequence (DNA): TGCGCCAGCAGCCAAGGGTATGCGGGAGCCGCGGAGACCCAGTACTTC.

There are many counts of this clonotype. The chain combines TRBV28 with TRBJ1-2; D ambiguous. CDR1 is MDHEN and CDR2 is SYDVKM in the germline V gene. This CDR3 spans 16 amino acids. Deletions cut 4 bases from V and 5 bases from J, with 20 bases between. For the CDR3, the DNA is TGTGCCAGCAGTTCTAGAGCCGTGGACGTACGGTATGGCTACACCTTC. This gives the protein CASSSRAVDVRYGYTF.

In its sample, this clonotype was seen many times. The genes are TRBV18 and TRBJ2-3, with no clear D. The germline V gene encodes CDR1 KGHSH and CDR2 LQKENI. The CDR3 totals 14 residues. V was cut by 2 bases and J by 0 bases, with 6 bases left in between. The CDR3: CASSPILSTDTQYF. The CDR3 nucleotides are TGTGCCAGCTCACCAATCCTCAGCACAGATACGCAGTATTTT.

To note about this clonotype: This may be a read error: a much more frequent sequence differs by one nucleotide. The rearrangement links TRBV6-6 to TRBJ2-7, with 9 bases fitting TRBD2. The V gene end was trimmed by 2 bases and the J gene end by 7 bases; junction bases not matched to a gene: 9. Germline V gives CDR1 MNHNY, CDR2 SVGAGI (reference sequence). CDR3 length: 15 residues. In DNA form, the CDR3 reads TGTGCCAGCAGTTACATCCAGGCTAGCGGGGAGGAGCAGTACTTC. Encoded protein: CASSYIQASGEEQYF.

This chain uses TRBV24-1 with TRBJ2-2; TRBD1 matches 8 bases. After removal of 9 bases from V and 3 bases from J, the junction contained 8 bases not matched to a gene. This CDR3 region has 15 residues. Germline V gene data show CDR1 as KGHDR and CDR2 as SFDVKD. The CDR3 nucleotides read TGTGCCACCCACCAGGGGGCGGAATACACCGGGGAGCTGTTTTTT. Its protein is CATHQGAEYTGELFF.

This clonotype was recorded many times. This chain joins TRBV4-2 and TRBJ2-2; D gene uncertain. Trimming left V 3 bases short and J 6 bases short, with 5 bases between. This CDR3 spans 12 amino acids. Germline V CDR1 and CDR2: LGHNA, YNFKEQ. CDR3 sequence (DNA): TGTGCCAGCAGCCAGGCACCCGGGGAGCTGTTTTTT. Translating it yields CASSQAPGELFF.

A word on this clonotype: A read error may explain this, as a much larger clone is one base away. This sequence joins TRBV4-3 and TRBJ2-5; D may be TRBD1 (6 bases). CDR1 is LGHNA, CDR2 YSLEER, per germline. V was cut by 1 base and J by 5 bases, with 17 bases left in between. The CDR3 totals 16 residues. CDR3: CASSQAVSGALETQYF. The CDR3 DNA follows: TGCGCCAGCAGCCAAGCAGTGTCAGGGGCGCTCGAGACCCAGTACTTC.

In this sample, this clonotype turned up once. A much more abundant neighbour one base away suggests this may be a read error. The CDR3 carries no conserved terminal phenylalanine or tryptophan, so it likely arises from a read error. The J gene is TRBJ1-2, the V gene TRBV29-1; D might be TRBD1 (6 bases). Looked up from germline, CDR1 is SQVTM and CDR2 is ANQGSEA. The CDR3 extends over 14 amino acids. Trimming stripped 5 bases from V and 0 bases from J, with 13 bases between. The CDR3 loop reads CSVKPTGTNYGYTL. The CDR3 DNA follows: TGCAGCGTTAAACCGACAGGAACTAACTATGGCTACACCCTC.

This clonotype was seen ten or more times. The J gene is TRBJ2-7, the V gene TRBV5-5, with D perhaps TRBD1 or TRBD2 (5 bases each). V lost 4 bases, J lost 0 bases, and 17 bases lay in between. This CDR3 spans 16 amino acids. The V gene's germline CDR1 is SGHKS and CDR2 YYEKEE (reference sequence). The CDR3 region has the DNA TGTGCCAGCAGCCCGTATTCGGGGCGCAGCTCCTACGAGCAGTACTTC. Translated, it gives CASSPYSGRSSYEQYF.

This clonotype showed up many times. This sequence joins TRBV2 and TRBJ1-1; weak D call: TRBD1 (6 bases). The V end lost 7 bases, the J end lost 3 bases, and 21 bases lay between the germline ends. The CDR3 sequence is 16 residues long. Germline V gene data show CDR1 as SNHLY and CDR2 as FYNNEI. The CDR3 loop reads CASKSRGTLEDTEAFF. CDR3 nucleotides: TGTGCCAGCAAATCTAGGGGGACGCTCGAGGACACTGAAGCTTTCTTT.

This clonotype was found many times. This chain links TRBV20-1 with TRBJ2-7; a weak D match, TRBD1 (5 bases). CDR3 length equals 15 residues. V lost 1 base and J 0 bases, leaving 13 bases between the germline ends. Germline assignment: CDR1 DFQATT and CDR2 SNEGSKA (reference sequence). For the CDR3, the DNA is TGCAGTGCTAGAGCTCAAGGGGTTTCCTCCTACGAGCAGTACTTC. Translation gives CSARAQGVSSYEQYF.

This clonotype was observed a handful of times. The genes are TRBV7-6 and TRBJ2-1; 12 bases line up with TRBD2. Germline loops: CDR1 SGHVS, CDR2 FNYEAQ. The CDR3 has 16 residues. V shed 5 bases, J shed 2 bases, and the junction held 4 bases outside the gene matches. Written as DNA, the CDR3 is TGTGCCAGCAGCCCCGGGACTAGCGGGCCCTACAATGAGCAGTTCTTC. Protein: CASSPGTSGPYNEQFF.

J is TRBJ2-7 and V is TRBV6-2 or TRBV6-3; the match to TRBD1 covers 9 bases. The CDR3 runs to 15 residues. V trimming: 10 bases; J trimming: 5 bases; junction bases outside the gene matches: 15. The germline CDR1 and CDR2 sequences are MNHEY and SVGEGT. CDR3 DNA: TGTGCCACTCTCACCGGGACAGGGAATATGGACGAGCAGTACTTC. This codes for CATLTGTGNMDEQYF.

V usage is TRBV2 and J usage is TRBJ1-1, with 7 bases fitting TRBD1. This CDR3 contains 12 residues. Germline values: CDR1 SNHLY, CDR2 FYNNEI. Unmatched junction bases numbered 4, after V lost 9 bases and J lost 3 bases. The CDR3 protein is CASTRGDTEAFF. The CDR3 bases are TGTGCCAGTACCAGGGGGGACACTGAAGCTTTCTTT.

This clonotype was detected many times. This chain links TRBV6-2 or TRBV6-3 with TRBJ1-5; 9 bases map to TRBD1. Germline lookup yields CDR1 MNHEY and CDR2 SVGEGT. There are 14 residues in the CDR3. Unmatched junction bases numbered 5, after V lost 4 bases and J lost 7 bases. CDR3 nucleotide sequence: TGTGCCAGCAGTTCGGGACAGGGTCGACAGCCCCAGCATTTT. This sequence encodes CASSSGQGRQPQHF.

This chain joins TRBV7-9 and TRBJ2-7, with D hard to call. The V end lost 6 bases, the J end lost 0 bases, and 12 bases lay between the germline ends. This CDR3 comprises 14 residues. Germline V gives CDR1 SEHNR, CDR2 FQNEAQ (reference sequence). CDR3: CASRGNTDSYEQYF. CDR3 DNA sequence: TGTGCCAGCAGAGGAAATACGGACTCCTACGAGCAGTACTTC.

The chain has TRBV14 and TRBJ1-6, with D unresolved. The germline V gene has CDR1 SGHDN and CDR2 FVKESK. The CDR3 has 15 residues. The V end was cut by 2 bases, the J end by 0 bases, with 5 bases between. CDR3 sequence reads: CASSQWSSYNSPLHF. The DNA for the CDR3 is TGTGCCAGCAGCCAATGGAGCTCCTATAATTCACCCCTCCACTTT.

This clonotype came up many times. The chain carries TRBV29-1 and TRBJ2-5, with D possibly TRBD1 on 7 matching bases. Germline V gene lookup returns CDR1 SQVTM and CDR2 ANQGSEA. The CDR3 runs to 15 residues. Trimming cost V 3 bases and J 5 bases, with 19 bases left between them. In nucleotides, the CDR3 is TGCAGCGTTGAGATCGGGGGACAGTTAAAGGAGACCCAGTACTTC. It specifies CSVEIGGQLKETQYF.